This T cell receptor (beta chain) was sequenced in a study of blood T cell repertoires in COVID-19. About the research overall: Donors in the United States, Italy and Spain gave samples during acute or convalescent COVID-19.

The protocol was immunoSEQ multiplex PCR, while the TCRdb copy is restricted to in-frame clones and leaves out a portion. Here the sample spans over 250,000 clones, over 85% being singletons. Those enrolled, adults aged roughly 18 to 90 years, came from 25 or so US areas. Two consecutive negative NP/OP PCR tests, clearance, or resolved symptoms defined Cohort 3 recovery. Sequencing used PBMCs or T cells enriched from blood (not recorded which). This receptor was identified in a man in his 60s who had recovered from COVID-19.

The CDR3 sequence: CASSLEGNPQGNQPQHF. The DNA for the CDR3 is TGTGCCAGCAGCTTGGAGGGGAATCCTCAAGGCAATCAGCCCCAGCATTTT. The chain uses TRBV5-8 and TRBJ1-5; maybe TRBD1 (5 bases). The CDR3 has 17 amino acids. Trimming took 0 bases from V and 2 from J, leaving 15 bases between them. Looked up from germline, CDR1 is SGHTS and CDR2 is YDEGEE.